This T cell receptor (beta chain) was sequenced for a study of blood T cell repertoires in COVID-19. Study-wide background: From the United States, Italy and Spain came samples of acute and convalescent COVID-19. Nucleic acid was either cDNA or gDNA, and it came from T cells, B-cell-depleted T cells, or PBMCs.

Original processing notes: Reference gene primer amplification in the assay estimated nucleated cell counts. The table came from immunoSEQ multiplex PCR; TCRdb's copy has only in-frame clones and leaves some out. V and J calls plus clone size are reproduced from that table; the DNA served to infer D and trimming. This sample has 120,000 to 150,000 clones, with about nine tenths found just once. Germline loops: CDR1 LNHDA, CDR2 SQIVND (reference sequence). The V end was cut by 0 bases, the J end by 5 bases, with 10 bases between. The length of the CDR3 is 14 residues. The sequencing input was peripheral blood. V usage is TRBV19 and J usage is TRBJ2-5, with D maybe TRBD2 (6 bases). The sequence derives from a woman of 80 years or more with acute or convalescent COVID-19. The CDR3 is CASSIDPGRETQYF. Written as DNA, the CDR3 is TGTGCCAGTAGTATAGATCCAGGGAGGGAGACCCAGTACTTC.